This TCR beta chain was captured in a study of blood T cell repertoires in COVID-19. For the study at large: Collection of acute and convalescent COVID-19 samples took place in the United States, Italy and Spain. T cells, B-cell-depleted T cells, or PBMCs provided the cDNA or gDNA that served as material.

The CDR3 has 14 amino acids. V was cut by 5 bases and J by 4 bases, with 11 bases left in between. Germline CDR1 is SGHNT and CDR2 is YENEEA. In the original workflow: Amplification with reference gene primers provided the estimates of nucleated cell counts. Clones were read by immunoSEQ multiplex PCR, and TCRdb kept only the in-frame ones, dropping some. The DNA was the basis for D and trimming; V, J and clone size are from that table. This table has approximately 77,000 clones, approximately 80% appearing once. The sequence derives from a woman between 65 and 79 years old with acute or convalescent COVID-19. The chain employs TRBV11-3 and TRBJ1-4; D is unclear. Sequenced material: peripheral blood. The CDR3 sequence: CASSPQRSNEKLFF. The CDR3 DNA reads TGTGCCAGCAGCCCACAAAGGAGTAATGAAAAACTGTTTTTT.